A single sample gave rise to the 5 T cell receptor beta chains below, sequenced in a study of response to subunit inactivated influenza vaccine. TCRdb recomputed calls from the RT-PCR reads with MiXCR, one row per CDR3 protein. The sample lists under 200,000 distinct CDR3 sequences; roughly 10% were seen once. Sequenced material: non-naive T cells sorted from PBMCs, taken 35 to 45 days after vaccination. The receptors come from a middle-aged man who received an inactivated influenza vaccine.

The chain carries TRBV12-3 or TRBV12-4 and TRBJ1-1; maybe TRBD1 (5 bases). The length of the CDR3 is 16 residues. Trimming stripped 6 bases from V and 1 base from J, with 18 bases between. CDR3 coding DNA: TGTGCCAGCAGCTCCTTACTCGGGGGGGGGAACACTGAAGCTTTCTTT. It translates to CASSSLLGGGNTEAFF.

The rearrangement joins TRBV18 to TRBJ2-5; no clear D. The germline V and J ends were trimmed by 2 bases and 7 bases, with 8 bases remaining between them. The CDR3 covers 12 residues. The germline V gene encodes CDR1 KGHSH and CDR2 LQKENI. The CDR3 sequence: CASSPALGTQYF. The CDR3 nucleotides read TGTGCCAGCTCACCAGCGCTTGGGACCCAGTACTTC.

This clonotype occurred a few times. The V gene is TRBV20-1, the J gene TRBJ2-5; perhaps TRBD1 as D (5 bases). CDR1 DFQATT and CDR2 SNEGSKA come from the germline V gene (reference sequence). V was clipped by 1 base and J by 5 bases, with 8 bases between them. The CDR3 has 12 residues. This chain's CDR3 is CSARAGLETQYF. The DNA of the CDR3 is TGCAGTGCTAGAGCAGGGTTGGAGACCCAGTACTTC.

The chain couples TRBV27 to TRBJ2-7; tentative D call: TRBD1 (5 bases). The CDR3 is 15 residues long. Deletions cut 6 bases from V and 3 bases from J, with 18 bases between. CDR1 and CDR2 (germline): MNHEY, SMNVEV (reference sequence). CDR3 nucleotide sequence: TGTGCCAGCAGGTTGAGAGCGACAGTAGACTACGAGCAGTACTTC. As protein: CASRLRATVDYEQYF.

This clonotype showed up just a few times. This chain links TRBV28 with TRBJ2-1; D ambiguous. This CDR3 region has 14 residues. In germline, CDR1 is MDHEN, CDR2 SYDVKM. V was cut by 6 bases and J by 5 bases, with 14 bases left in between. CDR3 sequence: CASRTGPRHNEQFF. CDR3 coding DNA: TGTGCCAGCAGAACCGGGCCACGACACAATGAGCAGTTCTTC.